The 23 T cell receptor beta chains below were found in one sample sequenced in a study of cytomegalovirus exposure and HLA in healthy donors (dated by TCRdb to about 2017). The library was prepared using the immunoSEQ multiplex PCR assay. For the multiplex PCR, a mixture combining 60 forward primers for TCR Vbeta segments and 13 reverse primers for TCR Jbeta segments was used. Entries here come from immuneACCESS through TCRdb and include only in-frame sequences with V and J called. Some clones fail to appear in such tables; in the studies checked, an unresolved V gene covers under half of the shortfall, and the cause of the remainder is unknown. The data table for this sample lists roughly 190,000 clones. The ten largest clonotypes hold almost 6.5% of the sample. Specimen: PBMCs. These receptor sequences come from a man younger than 40 in good health and CMV-seronegative.

V and J are TRBV29-1 and TRBJ1-1; D is ambiguous. The CDR3 sequence is 12 residues long. The V gene's germline CDR1 is SQVTM and CDR2 ANQGSEA. Trimming shortened V by 0 bases and J by 7 bases, and 9 bases separated the two germline ends. In DNA form, the CDR3 reads TGCAGCGTTGAAGATCTTAGGAGTGAAGCTTTCTTT. Translation: CSVEDLRSEAFF. The complete variable domain, with remaining parts taken from reference TRBV29-1 and TRBJ1-1, reads SAVISQKPSRDICQRGTSLTIQCQVDSQVTMMFWYRQQPGQSLTLIATANQGSEATYESGFVIDKFPISRPNLTFSTLTVSNMSPEDSSIYLCSVEDLRSEAFFGQGTRLTVV.

The rearrangement links TRBV9 to TRBJ1-2, with 9 bases identical to TRBD1. The CDR3 totals 14 residues. The V and J ends lost 3 bases and 8 bases, in that order; junction bases with no gene match: 8. Looked up from germline, CDR1 is SGDLS and CDR2 is YYNGEE. The CDR3 DNA reads TGTGCCAGCAGCGGATCCGGGACAGGGAACGGCTACACCTTC. Translating gives CASSGSGTGNGYTF.

The chain links TRBV7-9 to TRBJ2-7, with 9 positions matching TRBD1. V dropped 2 bases and J dropped 5; count of bases not matched to a gene: 4. Germline lookup yields CDR1 SEHNR and CDR2 FQNEAQ (reference sequence). This CDR3 spans 14 amino acids. The CDR3 here is CASSLRDRVNEQYF. The CDR3 DNA follows: TGTGCCAGCAGCTTAAGGGACAGGGTCAACGAGCAGTACTTC. Using reference TRBV7-9 and TRBJ2-7 for the parts outside the CDR3, the full variable domain is DTGVSQNPRHKITKRGQNVTFRCDPISEHNRLYWYRQTLGQGPEFLTYFQNEAQLEKSRLLSDRFSAERPKGSFSTLEIQRTEQGDSAMYLCASSLRDRVNEQYFGPGTRLTVT.

This chain links TRBV12-5 with TRBJ1-1, with 12 bases fitting TRBD1. The CDR3 has 17 amino acids. Per germline, CDR1 LGHNT and CDR2 FRNRAP. V gave up 5 bases and J gave up 3 bases; unmatched junction bases: 10. The CDR3 DNA follows: TGTGCTAGTGGTCCTGGGACAGGGGGCATTTATGACACTGAAGCTTTCTTT. Translating gives CASGPGTGGIYDTEAFF.

V and J are TRBV5-8 and TRBJ2-1, with 9 bases aligning to TRBD2. V lost 4 bases to trimming and J lost 7 bases; unmatched junction nucleotides: 12. CDR1 is SGHTS, CDR2 YDEGEE, per germline. The CDR3 extends over 16 amino acids. The chain's CDR3 is CASSIVSGGRPNEQFF. DNA for the CDR3: TGTGCCAGCAGCATAGTGAGCGGGGGGCGTCCTAATGAGCAGTTCTTC.

This chain's CDR3 is CASNGLAAYEQYF. The DNA for the CDR3 is TGTGCCAGCAACGGACTAGCAGCCTACGAGCAGTACTTC. This rearrangement joins TRBV6-6 to TRBJ2-7, with 8 bases aligning to TRBD2. The V segment lost 7 bases and the J segment 2 bases; nucleotides outside the gene matches: 4. The CDR3 is 13 residues long. Germline V gene data show CDR1 as MNHNY and CDR2 as SVGAGI (reference sequence).

This chain joins TRBV2 and TRBJ2-5; 9 bases are a match to TRBD1. The CDR3 spans 14 residues. Germline V gives CDR1 SNHLY, CDR2 FYNNEI. The junction had 8 bases not matched to a gene; V was cut back by 8 bases and J by 4 bases. The CDR3 sequence is CASSRDRVGETQYF. The CDR3 coding sequence is TGTGCCAGCTCCCGGGACAGGGTAGGAGAGACCCAGTACTTC.

The V gene is TRBV27, the J gene TRBJ1-1, with 7 bases identical to TRBD1. The length of the CDR3 is 15 residues. Germline loops: CDR1 MNHEY, CDR2 SMNVEV (reference sequence). The V segment lost 0 bases and the J segment 0 bases; nucleotides outside the gene matches: 1. The CDR3 sequence is CASSLSGQLNTEAFF. CDR3 nucleotide sequence: TGTGCCAGCAGTTTATCGGGACAGCTGAACACTGAAGCTTTCTTT.

The V gene is TRBV18, the J gene TRBJ1-1, with D tentatively TRBD1 (5 bases). Germline V gives CDR1 KGHSH, CDR2 LQKENI. The CDR3 totals 16 residues. Trimming left V 2 bases short and J 0 bases short, with 13 bases between. The CDR3 protein is CASSPGGGGMNTEAFF. Here the CDR3 DNA reads TGTGCCAGCTCACCAGGCGGGGGGGGGATGAACACTGAAGCTTTCTTT.

The J gene is TRBJ2-5, the V gene TRBV19, with 8 bases identical to TRBD2. CDR1 LNHDA and CDR2 SQIVND come from the germline V gene (reference sequence). Trimming at V came to 6 bases and at J to 5 bases, leaving 8 bases not matched to a gene. There are 14 residues in the CDR3. This chain's CDR3 is CASRSGGSRETQYF. The CDR3 nucleotides are TGTGCCAGTAGGAGCGGGGGTAGTAGGGAGACCCAGTACTTC.

The gene calls are TRBV7-2 and TRBJ1-2; 8 bases fit TRBD1. Germline CDR1 is SGHTA and CDR2 is FQGNSA. The V segment lost 5 bases and the J segment 4 bases; nucleotides outside the gene matches: 15. The CDR3 loop spans 17 amino acids. The CDR3 region is CASSPARSGTGPYGYTF. CDR3 in DNA: TGTGCCAGCAGCCCCGCGCGGTCGGGGACAGGTCCCTATGGCTACACCTTC.

V gene TRBV5-1 combines with J gene TRBJ2-5; no reliable D call. Trimming removed 0 bases at V and 9 bases at J, with 6 bases between. Germline CDR1 reads SGHRS; CDR2 reads YFSETQ. CDR3 length: 11 residues. CDR3 amino acids: CASSLDSPQYF. CDR3 bases: TGCGCCAGCAGCTTGGATAGTCCCCAGTACTTC.

The CDR3 protein is CASSSGPRLAGDHEQYF. As DNA, the CDR3 is TGTGCCAGTAGTTCAGGCCCCCGACTAGCGGGAGATCACGAGCAGTACTTC. This chain joins TRBV19 and TRBJ2-7; 12 bases are a match to TRBD2. CDR1 LNHDA and CDR2 SQIVND come from the germline V gene (reference sequence). The CDR3 covers 17 residues. Trimming cost V 5 bases and J 5 bases; bases outside gene matches: 13.

The chain joins TRBV6-5 to TRBJ1-2, with D unclear. Germline lookup yields CDR1 MNHEY and CDR2 SVGAGI. CDR3 length: 14 residues. V was shortened by 8 bases and J by 4 bases, with 17 bases between the two germline ends. The CDR3 here is CASRITEGAYGYTF. As DNA, the CDR3 is TGTGCCAGCCGTATTACAGAAGGCGCCTATGGCTACACCTTC.

The rearrangement links TRBV21-1 to TRBJ1-5; the DNA was not used to check the table's D call, TRBD1. TRBV21-1 is shown as a pseudogene. This CDR3 has 18 residues. CDR3 coding DNA: TGTGCCAGCAGCACTCAGGGAGTCAGACAGGGTCGTAAGCAGCCCCAGCATTTT. Amino acid sequence: CASSTQGVRQGRKQPQHF.

The chain joins TRBV6-1 to TRBJ1-2; D remains unclear. The V and J ends lost 10 bases and 4 bases respectively, with 10 bases between them. Germline values: CDR1 MNHNS, CDR2 SASEGT. The length of the CDR3 is 11 residues. CDR3 in DNA: TGTGCCAACTCACCGAGCTATGGCTACACCTTC. It is translated as CANSPSYGYTF.

The V gene is TRBV6-5, the J gene TRBJ1-2, with D possibly matching TRBD1 (6 bases). The CDR3 is 14 amino acids. CDR1 is MNHEY, CDR2 SVGAGI, per germline. V lost 7 bases to trimming and J lost 2 bases, with 14 bases between them. The CDR3 coding sequence is TGTGCCAGCACCTCTAGACAGGAAAACTATGGCTACACCTTC. This gives the protein CASTSRQENYGYTF.

This chain uses TRBV2 with TRBJ1-5; no clear D. The length of the CDR3 is 17 residues. V shed 4 bases and J shed 1 base, with 17 bases lying between them. The germline V gene encodes CDR1 SNHLY and CDR2 FYNNEI. As DNA, the CDR3 is TGTGCCAGCAGTGTGGTATACGGGGATGGGAGCAATCAGCCCCAGCATTTT. This encodes CASSVVYGDGSNQPQHF.

This chain links TRBV6-5 with TRBJ1-2; D possibly corresponds to TRBD1 (5 bases). This CDR3 contains 12 residues. CDR1 and CDR2 (germline): MNHEY, SVGAGI. V lost 7 bases and J lost 6, with 12 bases in between. In nucleotides, the CDR3 is TGTGCCAGCACCCCAGGGTCCCATGGCTACACCTTC. Translation gives CASTPGSHGYTF.

The CDR3 bases are TGTGCCACGGGGGAGCAGTGGGAAGAGACCCAGTACTTC. Residues: CATGEQWEETQYF. This chain uses TRBV5-4 with TRBJ2-5, with TRBD2 as a possible D gene (6 bases). V was shortened by 9 bases and J by 3 bases, with 15 bases between the two germline ends. This CDR3 comprises 13 residues. CDR1 and CDR2 from the germline V gene are SGHNT and YYREEE (reference sequence).

V is TRBV4-1 and J is TRBJ1-1, with D tentatively TRBD1 (6 bases). V lost 1 base to trimming and J lost 3 bases, with 12 bases between them. From germline, CDR1 is MGHRA and CDR2 YSYEKL. This CDR3 is 15 amino acids long. In DNA, the CDR3 is TGCGCCAGCAGCCAAGTTCGGGGGGCGGACACTGAAGCTTTCTTT. Translating gives CASSQVRGADTEAFF.

V and J are TRBV15 and TRBJ2-5; perhaps TRBD2 as D (5 bases). CDR1 is LNHNV and CDR2 is YYDKDF in the germline V gene (reference sequence). V shed 4 bases and J shed 5 bases, with 14 bases lying between them. The CDR3 has 14 amino acids. CDR3 sequence (DNA): TGTGCCACCAGCACCAGAGGGTCGGAGGAGACCCAGTACTTC. Residues: CATSTRGSEETQYF.

On this clone: At one boundary the junction diverges from the germline segment, which might be a read error. The rearrangement joins TRBV19 to TRBJ1-1, with a possible D match to TRBD1 (6 bases). The CDR3 consists of 13 residues. Germline CDR1 LNHDA, CDR2 SQIVND (reference sequence). DNA of the CDR3: TGTGCCAGTAGTATTACAGGGAACACTAAAGCTTTCTTT. Amino acids: CASSITGNTKAFF.